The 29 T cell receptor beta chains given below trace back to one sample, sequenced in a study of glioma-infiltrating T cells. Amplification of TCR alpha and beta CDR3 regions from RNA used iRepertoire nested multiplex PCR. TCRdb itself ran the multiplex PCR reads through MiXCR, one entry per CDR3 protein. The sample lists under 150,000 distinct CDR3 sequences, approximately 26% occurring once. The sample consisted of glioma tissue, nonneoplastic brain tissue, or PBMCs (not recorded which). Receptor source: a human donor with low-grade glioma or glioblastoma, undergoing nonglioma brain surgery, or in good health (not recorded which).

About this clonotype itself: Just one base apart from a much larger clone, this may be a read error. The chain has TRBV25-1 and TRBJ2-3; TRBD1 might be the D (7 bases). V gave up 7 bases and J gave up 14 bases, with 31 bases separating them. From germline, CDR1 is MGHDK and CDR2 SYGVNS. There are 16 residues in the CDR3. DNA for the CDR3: TGTGCCAGCATCACCCCAGGGGGGCGTAACACCGGGGAGCTGTATTTT. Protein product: CASITPGGRNTGELYF.

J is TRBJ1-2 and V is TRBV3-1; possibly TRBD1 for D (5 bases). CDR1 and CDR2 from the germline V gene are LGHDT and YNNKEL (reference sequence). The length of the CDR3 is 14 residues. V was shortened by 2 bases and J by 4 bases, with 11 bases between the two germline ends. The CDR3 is CASSQQGSGYGYTF. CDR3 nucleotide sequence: TGTGCCAGCAGCCAACAGGGTTCCGGCTATGGCTACACCTTC.

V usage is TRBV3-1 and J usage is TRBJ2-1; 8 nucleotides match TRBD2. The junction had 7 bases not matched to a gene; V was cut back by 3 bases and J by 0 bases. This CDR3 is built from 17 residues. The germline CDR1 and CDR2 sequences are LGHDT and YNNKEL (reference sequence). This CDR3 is CASSHLLAGTSYNEQFF. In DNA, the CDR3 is TGTGCCAGCAGCCACTTATTAGCGGGGACCTCCTACAATGAGCAGTTCTTC.

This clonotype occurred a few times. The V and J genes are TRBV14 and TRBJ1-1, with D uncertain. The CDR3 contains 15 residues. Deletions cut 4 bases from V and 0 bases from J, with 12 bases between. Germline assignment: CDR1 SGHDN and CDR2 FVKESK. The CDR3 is CASSLRWVMNTEAFF. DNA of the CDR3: TGTGCCAGCAGCCTAAGGTGGGTGATGAACACTGAAGCTTTCTTT.

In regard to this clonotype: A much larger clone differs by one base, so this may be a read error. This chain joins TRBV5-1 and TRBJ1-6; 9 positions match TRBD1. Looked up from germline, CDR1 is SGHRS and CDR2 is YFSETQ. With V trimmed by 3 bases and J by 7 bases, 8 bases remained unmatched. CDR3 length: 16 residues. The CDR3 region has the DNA TGCGCCAGCAGCTCAACCGACAGGGGGTGCAATTCACCCCTCCACTTT. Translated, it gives CASSSTDRGCNSPLHF.

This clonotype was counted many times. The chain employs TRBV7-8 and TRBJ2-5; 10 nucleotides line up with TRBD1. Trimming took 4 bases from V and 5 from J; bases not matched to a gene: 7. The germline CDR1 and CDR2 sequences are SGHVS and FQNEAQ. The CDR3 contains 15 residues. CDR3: CASSSTGGGLETQYF. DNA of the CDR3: TGTGCCAGCAGCTCGACAGGGGGCGGGTTGGAGACCCAGTACTTC. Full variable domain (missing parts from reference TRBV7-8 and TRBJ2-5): GAGVSQSPRYKVAKRGQDVALRCDPISGHVSLFWYQQALGQGPEFLTYFQNEAQLDKSGLPSDRFFAERPEGSVSTLKIQRTQQEDSAVYLCASSSTGGGLETQYFGPGTRLLVL.

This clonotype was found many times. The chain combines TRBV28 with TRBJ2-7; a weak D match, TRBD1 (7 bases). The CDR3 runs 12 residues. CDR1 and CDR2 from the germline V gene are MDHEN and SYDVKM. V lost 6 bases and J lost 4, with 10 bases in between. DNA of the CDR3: TGTGCCAGCAGCCCAGGGGGGTACGAGCAGTACGTC. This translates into CASSPGGYEQYV.

The CDR3 sequence is CALGSGATTDTQYF. Written as DNA, the CDR3 is TGTGCCCTCGGGAGCGGGGCGACCACAGATACGCAGTATTTT. The chain recombines TRBV2 with TRBJ2-3, with 7 bases lining up with TRBD2. Germline CDR1 SNHLY, CDR2 FYNNEI. V shed 11 bases, J shed 2 bases, and the junction held 10 bases outside the gene matches. The CDR3 has 14 amino acids.

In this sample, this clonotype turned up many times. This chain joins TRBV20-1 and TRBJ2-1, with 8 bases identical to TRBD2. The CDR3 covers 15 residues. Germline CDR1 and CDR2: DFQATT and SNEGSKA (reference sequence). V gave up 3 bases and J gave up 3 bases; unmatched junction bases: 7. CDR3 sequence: CSASLWAGGYNEQFF. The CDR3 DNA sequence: TGCAGTGCTAGCCTCTGGGCGGGGGGCTACAATGAGCAGTTCTTC.

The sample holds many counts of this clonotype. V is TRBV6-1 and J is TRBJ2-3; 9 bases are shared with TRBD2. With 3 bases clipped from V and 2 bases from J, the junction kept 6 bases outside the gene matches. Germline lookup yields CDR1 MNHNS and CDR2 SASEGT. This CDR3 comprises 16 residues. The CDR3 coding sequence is TGTGCCAGCAGTGATAGGGCGGGGGGGCTCACAGATACGCAGTATTTT. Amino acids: CASSDRAGGLTDTQYF.

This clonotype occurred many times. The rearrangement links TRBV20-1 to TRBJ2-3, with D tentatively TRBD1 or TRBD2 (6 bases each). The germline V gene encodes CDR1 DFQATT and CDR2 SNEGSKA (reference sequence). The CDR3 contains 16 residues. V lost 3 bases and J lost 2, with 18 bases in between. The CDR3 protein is CSASLGGPLTTDTQYF. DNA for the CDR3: TGCAGTGCTAGCCTAGGGGGGCCCCTGACCACAGATACGCAGTATTTT.

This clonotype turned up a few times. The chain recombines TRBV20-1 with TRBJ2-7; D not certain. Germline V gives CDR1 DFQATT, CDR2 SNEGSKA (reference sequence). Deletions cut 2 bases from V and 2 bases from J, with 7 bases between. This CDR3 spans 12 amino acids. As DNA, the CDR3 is TGCAGTGCTAGAATGGGCACCTACGAGCAGTACGTC. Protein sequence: CSARMGTYEQYV.

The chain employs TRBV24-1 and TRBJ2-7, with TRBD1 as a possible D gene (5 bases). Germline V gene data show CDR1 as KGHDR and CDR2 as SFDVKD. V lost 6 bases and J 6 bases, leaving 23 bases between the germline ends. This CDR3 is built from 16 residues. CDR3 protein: CATSSLLVLTVPEQYV. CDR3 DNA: TGTGCCACCAGTTCGTTGCTCGTTTTGACAGTTCCCGAGCAGTACGTC.

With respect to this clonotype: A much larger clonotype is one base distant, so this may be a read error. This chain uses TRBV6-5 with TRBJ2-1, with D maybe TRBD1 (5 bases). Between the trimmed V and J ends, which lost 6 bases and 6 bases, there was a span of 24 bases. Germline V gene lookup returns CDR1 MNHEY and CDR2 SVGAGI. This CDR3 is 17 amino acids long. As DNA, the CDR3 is TGTGCCAGCAGGCCCCAGGGTGGCCCTACTTACTTCAATGAGCAGTTCTTC. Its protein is CASRPQGGPTYFNEQFF.

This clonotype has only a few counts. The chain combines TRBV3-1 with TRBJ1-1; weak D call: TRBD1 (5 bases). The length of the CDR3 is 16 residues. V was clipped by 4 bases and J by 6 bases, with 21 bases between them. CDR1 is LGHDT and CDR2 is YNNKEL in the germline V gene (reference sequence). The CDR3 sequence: CASSLDPPVRGAEAFF. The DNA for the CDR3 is TGTGCCAGCAGCCTAGATCCCCCAGTTCGAGGGGCTGAAGCTTTCTTT.

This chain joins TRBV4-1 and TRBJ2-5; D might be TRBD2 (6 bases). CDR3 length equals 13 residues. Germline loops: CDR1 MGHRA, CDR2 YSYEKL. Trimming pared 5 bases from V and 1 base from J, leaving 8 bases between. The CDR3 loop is CASSSGGQETQYF. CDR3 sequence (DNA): TGCGCCAGCAGCTCCGGGGGCCAAGAGACCCAGTACTTC.

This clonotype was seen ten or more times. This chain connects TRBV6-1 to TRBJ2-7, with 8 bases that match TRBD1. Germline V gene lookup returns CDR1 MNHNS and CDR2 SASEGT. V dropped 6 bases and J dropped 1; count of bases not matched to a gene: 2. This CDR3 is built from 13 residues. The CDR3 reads CASSRTGSYEQYV. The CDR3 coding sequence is TGTGCCAGCAGCCGGACAGGGTCCTACGAGCAGTACGTC.

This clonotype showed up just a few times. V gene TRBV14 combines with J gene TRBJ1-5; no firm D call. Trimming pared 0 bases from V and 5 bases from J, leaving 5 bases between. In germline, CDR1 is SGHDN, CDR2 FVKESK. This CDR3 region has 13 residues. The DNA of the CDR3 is TGTGCCAGCAGCCAAGATCTCGATCAGCCCCAGCATTTT. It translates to CASSQDLDQPQHF.

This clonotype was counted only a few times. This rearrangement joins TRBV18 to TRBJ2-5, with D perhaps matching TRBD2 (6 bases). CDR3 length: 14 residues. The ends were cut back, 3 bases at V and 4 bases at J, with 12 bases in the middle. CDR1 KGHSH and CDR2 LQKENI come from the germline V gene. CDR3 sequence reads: CASSPGTFPETQYF. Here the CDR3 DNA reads TGTGCCAGCTCACCCGGGACTTTCCCAGAGACCCAGTACTTC.

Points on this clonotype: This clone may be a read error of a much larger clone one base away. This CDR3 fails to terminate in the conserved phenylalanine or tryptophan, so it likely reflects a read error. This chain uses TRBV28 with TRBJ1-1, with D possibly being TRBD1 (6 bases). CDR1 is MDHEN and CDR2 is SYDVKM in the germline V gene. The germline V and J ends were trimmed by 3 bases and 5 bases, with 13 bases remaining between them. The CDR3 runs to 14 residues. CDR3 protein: CASSLYGGGTEAFL. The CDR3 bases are TGTGCCAGCAGTTTGTACGGGGGCGGAACTGAAGCTTTCCTT.

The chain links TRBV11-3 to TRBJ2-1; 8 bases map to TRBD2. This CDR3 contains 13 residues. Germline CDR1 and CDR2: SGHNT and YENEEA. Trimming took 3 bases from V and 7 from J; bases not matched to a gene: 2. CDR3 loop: CASSFTSGNEQFF. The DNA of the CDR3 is TGTGCCAGCAGCTTTACTAGCGGTAATGAGCAGTTCTTC.

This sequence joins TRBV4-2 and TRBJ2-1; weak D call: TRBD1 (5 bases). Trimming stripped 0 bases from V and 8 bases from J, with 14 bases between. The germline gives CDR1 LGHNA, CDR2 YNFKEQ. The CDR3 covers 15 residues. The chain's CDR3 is CASSQDAQGFDEQFF. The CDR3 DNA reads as TGTGCCAGCAGCCAAGATGCCCAGGGCTTTGATGAGCAGTTCTTC.

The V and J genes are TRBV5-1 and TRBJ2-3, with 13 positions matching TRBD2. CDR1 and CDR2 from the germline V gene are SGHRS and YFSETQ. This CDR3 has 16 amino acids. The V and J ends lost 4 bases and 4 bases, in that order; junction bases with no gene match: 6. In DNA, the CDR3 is TGCGCCAGCAGCCTAAGGACTAGCGGGGGTTCAGATACGCAGTATTTT. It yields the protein CASSLRTSGGSDTQYF.

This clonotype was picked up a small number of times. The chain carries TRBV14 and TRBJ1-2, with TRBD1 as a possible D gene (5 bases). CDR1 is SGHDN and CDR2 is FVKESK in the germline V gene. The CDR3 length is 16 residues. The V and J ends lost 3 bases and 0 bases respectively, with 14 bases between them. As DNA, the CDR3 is TGTGCCAGCAGCCACCCCCAGGGACCCTCTAACTATGGCTACACCTTC. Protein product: CASSHPQGPSNYGYTF. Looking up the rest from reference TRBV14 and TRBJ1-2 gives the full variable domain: EAGVTQFPSHSVIEKGQTVTLRCDPISGHDNLYWYRRVMGKEIKFLLHFVKESKQDESGMPNNRFLAERTGGTYSTLKVQPAELEDSGVYFCASSHPQGPSNYGYTFGSGTRLTVV.

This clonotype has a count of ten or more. The CDR3 DNA reads as TGTGCCAGCAGTAACAGGGAGAACACTGAAGCTTTCTTT. Protein sequence: CASSNRENTEAFF. This sequence joins TRBV6-1 and TRBJ1-1, with a tentative D call TRBD1 (6 bases). Germline V CDR1 and CDR2: MNHNS, SASEGT. Trimming removed 5 bases from V and 1 base from J, with 8 bases in between. The length of the CDR3 is 13 residues.

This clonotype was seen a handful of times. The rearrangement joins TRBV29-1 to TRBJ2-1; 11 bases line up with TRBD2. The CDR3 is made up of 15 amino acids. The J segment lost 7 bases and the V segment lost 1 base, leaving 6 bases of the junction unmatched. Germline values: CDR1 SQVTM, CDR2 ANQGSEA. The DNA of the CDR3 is TGCAGCGTTGAAGCTAGCGGGGGGCCGAGGAATGAGCAGTTCTTC. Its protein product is CSVEASGGPRNEQFF.

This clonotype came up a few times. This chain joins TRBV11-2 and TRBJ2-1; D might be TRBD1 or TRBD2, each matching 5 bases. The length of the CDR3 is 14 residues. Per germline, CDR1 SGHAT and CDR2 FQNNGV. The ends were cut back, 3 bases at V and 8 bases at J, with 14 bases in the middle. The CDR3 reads CASSFITGGYEQFF. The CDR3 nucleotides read TGTGCCAGCAGCTTTATAACAGGAGGATATGAGCAGTTCTTC.

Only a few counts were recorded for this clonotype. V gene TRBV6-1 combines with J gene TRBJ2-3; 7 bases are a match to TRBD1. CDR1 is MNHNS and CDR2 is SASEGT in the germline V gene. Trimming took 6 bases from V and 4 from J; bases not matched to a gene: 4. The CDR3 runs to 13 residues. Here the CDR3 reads CASRRTGPDTQYF. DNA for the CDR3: TGTGCCAGCAGGAGGACAGGTCCAGATACGCAGTATTTT.

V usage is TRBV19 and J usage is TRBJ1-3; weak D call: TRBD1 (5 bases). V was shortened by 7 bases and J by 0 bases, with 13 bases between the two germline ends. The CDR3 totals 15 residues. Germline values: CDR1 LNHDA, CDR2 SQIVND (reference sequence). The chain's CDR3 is CASTIIGDSGNTIYF. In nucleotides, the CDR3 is TGTGCCAGTACCATAATAGGGGACTCTGGAAACACCATATATTTT.